Listed below are T cell receptor beta chains from one sample, sequenced in a study of siplizumab effects on memory and regulatory T cells. Measured with immunoSEQ multiplex PCR; TCRdb has only the in-frame clones, and not every one. This sample carries about 100,000 clones, roughly 94% of them seen once, and the ten largest clones take approximately 1.4%. The specimen sequenced was non-Treg CD4+ T cells sorted from blood. The receptors here all came from a human donor in good health. CDR3s leave out the opening cysteine and the closing phenylalanine or tryptophan.

v_gene	len	j_gene	CDR3aa
TRBV14	13	TRBJ1-5	ASSPQDSPPSSQH
TRBV7-9	16	TRBJ2-6	ASSTRDSPSSGANVLT
TRBV13	16	TRBJ2-1	ASRRLGTSTLKGNEQF
TRBV5-6	11	TRBJ2-2	ASSLGVPGELF
TRBV7-9	13	TRBJ1-1	ASHGVGGINTEAF
TRBV11-2	13	TRBJ2-7	ASSWRTSGYYEQY
TRBV5-1	14	TRBJ2-1	ASSLVAGPDIGEQF
TRBV19	13	TRBJ2-3	ASSTQGLGTDTQY
TRBV7-9	11	TRBJ1-5	ASSQDGNQPQH
TRBV6-1	12	TRBJ2-3	ASNKGSNTGTQY
TRBV28	11	TRBJ2-1	ASSGTVYNEQF
TRBV27	11	TRBJ1-2	ASSDRGTYGYT
TRBV28	18	TRBJ2-2	ASSLRTGSRSGGSAGELF
TRBV5-1	12	TRBJ1-5	ASSLTPSNQPQH
TRBV28	13	TRBJ2-2	ASSRGPLNTGELF
TRBV15	12	TRBJ2-5	ATSRGQHEETQY
TRBV10-2	14	TRBJ2-1	ASTRRLAVSYNEQF
TRBV7-8	12	TRBJ2-7	ASTRGRFRDEQY
TRBV28	13	TRBJ1-4	ASSPSKAGSEKLF
TRBV29-1	13	TRBJ2-2	SVEVGLRNTGELF
TRBV19	12	TRBJ2-1	ASSIRGDYNEQF
TRBV27	13	TRBJ2-1	ASSLLDRLYNEQF